Reported below is one T cell receptor (beta chain). Antigen specificity is unknown. This specimen comes from a study of T cells in Graves' hyperthyroidism and ophthalmopathy. Regarding the study as a whole: Using 13 V-J features, a model discriminated ophthalmopathy from stable hyperthyroidism. The blood repertoire included most of the expanded thyroid clonotypes above 0.001.

Any patient presenting with uncontrolled infection, other autoimmune disease, pregnancy or lactation was left out. A roughly 10 ml volume of fresh peripheral blood provided the PBMCs. RNA transcripts yielded amplified TCR beta CDR3 regions. A set of HTBI primers served as the primers for a first-round RT-PCR of the TCR CDR3. Each CDR3 protein gets one entry after TCRdb re-called the multiplex PCR reads with MiXCR. The data hold 300,000 to 400,000 distinct CDR3 sequences, with 15% to 20% observed a single time. The V gene's germline CDR1 is MGHRA and CDR2 YSYEKL. The CDR3 is made up of 13 amino acids. Trimming stripped 0 bases from V and 7 bases from J, with 7 bases between.

The source material was blood. V is TRBV4-1 and J is TRBJ2-1; D unresolved. The TCR sequence derives from a woman between 45 and 65 years old with Graves' hyperthyroidism. In nucleotides, the CDR3 is TGCGCCAGCAGCCAAGAGGGTGGGAATGAGCAGTTCTTC. This gives the protein CASSQEGGNEQFF.